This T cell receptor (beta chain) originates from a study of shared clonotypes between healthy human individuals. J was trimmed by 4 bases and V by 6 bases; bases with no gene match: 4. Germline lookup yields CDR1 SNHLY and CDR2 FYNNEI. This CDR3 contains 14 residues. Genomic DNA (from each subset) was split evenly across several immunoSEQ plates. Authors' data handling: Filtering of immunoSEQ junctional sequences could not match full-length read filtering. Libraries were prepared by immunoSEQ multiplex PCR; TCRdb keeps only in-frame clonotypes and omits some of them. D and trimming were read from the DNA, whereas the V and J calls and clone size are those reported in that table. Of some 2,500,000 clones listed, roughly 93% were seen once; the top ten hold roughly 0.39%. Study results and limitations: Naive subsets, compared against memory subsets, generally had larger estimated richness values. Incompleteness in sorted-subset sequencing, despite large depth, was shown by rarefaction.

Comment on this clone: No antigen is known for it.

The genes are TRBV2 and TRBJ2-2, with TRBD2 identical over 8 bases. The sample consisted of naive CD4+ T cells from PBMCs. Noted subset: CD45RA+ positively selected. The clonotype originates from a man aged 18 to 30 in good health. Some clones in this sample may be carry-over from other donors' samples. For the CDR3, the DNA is TGTGCCAGCAGGCCACTAGCGGCCACCGGGGAGCTGTTTTTT. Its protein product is CASRPLAATGELFF.